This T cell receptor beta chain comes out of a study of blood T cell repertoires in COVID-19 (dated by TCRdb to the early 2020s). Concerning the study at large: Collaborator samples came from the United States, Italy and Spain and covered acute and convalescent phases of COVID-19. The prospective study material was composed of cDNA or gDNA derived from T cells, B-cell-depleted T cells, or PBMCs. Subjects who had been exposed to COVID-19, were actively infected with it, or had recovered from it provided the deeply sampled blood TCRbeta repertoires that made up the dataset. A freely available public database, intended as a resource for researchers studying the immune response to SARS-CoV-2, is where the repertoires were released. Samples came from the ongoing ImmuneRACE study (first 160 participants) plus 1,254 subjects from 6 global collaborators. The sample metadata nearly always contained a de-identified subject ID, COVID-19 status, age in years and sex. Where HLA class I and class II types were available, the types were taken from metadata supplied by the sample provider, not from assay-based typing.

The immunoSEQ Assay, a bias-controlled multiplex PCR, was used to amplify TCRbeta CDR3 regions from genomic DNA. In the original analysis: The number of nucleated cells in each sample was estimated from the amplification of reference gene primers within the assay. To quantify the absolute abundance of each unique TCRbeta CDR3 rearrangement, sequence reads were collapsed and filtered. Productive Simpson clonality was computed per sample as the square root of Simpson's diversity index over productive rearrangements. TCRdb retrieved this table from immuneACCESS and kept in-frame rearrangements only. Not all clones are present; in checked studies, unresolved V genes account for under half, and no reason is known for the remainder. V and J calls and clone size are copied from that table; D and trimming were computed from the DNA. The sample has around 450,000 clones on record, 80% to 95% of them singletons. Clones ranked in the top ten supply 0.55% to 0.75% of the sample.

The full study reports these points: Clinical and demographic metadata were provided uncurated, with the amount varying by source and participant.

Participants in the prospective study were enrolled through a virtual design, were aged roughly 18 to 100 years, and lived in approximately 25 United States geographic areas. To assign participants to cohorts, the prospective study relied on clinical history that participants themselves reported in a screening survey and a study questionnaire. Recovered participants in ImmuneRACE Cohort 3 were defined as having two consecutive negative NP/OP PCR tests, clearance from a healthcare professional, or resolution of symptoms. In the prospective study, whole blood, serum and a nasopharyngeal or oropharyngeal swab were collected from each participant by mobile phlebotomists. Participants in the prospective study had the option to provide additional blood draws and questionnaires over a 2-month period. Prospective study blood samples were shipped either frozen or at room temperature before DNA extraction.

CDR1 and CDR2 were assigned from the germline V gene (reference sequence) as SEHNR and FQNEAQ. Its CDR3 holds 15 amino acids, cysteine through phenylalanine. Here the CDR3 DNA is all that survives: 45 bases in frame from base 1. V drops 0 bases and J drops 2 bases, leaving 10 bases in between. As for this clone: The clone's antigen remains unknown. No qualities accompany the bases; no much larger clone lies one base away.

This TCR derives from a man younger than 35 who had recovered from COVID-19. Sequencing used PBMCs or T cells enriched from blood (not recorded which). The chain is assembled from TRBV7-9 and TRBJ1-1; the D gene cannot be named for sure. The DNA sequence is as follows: TGTGCCAGCAGCTTAGCAACAAACCCTAACACTGAAGCTTTCTTT. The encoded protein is CASSLATNPNTEAFF.